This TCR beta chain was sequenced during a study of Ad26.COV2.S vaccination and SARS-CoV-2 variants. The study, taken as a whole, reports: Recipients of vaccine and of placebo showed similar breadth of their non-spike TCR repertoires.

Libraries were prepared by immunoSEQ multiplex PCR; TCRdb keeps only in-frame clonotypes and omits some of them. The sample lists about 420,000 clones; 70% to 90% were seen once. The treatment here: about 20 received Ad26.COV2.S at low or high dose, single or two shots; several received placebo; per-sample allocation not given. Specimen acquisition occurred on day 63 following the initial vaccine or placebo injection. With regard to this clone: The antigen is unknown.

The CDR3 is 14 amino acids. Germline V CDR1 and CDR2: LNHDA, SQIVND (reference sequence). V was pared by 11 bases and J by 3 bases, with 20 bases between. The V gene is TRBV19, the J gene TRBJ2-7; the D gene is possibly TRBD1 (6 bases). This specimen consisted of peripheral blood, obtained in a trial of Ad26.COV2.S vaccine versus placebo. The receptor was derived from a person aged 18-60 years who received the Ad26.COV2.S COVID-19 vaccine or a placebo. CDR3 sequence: CAGPADRPNYEQYF. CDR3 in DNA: TGTGCCGGCCCGGCTGACAGGCCGAACTACGAGCAGTACTTC.